This passage covers 19 T cell receptor beta chains from one sample sequenced in a study of T cells in Graves' hyperthyroidism and ophthalmopathy. Researchers took RNA transcripts and amplified the TCR beta CDR3 regions from them. The primer set for the first-round RT-PCR of the TCR CDR3 was HTBI. MiXCR was run by TCRdb on the multiplex PCR reads, yielding one entry per CDR3 protein. The repertoire includes fewer than 750,000 distinct CDR3 sequences, approximately 14% of them detected once, and approximately 4.3% sits in the top ten. The sequenced material came from blood. These TCRs come from a woman aged 40 to 55 with Graves' ophthalmopathy.

In this sample, this clonotype turned up many times. The V gene is TRBV12-5, the J gene TRBJ2-6; D unclear. Trimming took off 2 bases at V and 4 bases at J, with 6 bases between the two ends. The CDR3 length is 14 residues. Germline V gives CDR1 LGHNT, CDR2 FRNRAP. CDR3: CASGLFFGANVLTF. CDR3 DNA: TGTGCTAGTGGTTTGTTCTTCGGGGCCAACGTCCTGACTTTC.

In its sample, this clonotype was seen many times. The CDR3 loop reads CATNGPGLAGPYEQYF. The CDR3 nucleotides are TGTGCCACCAATGGACCCGGACTAGCGGGGCCCTACGAGCAGTACTTC. The chain couples TRBV19 to TRBJ2-7; 12 nucleotides agree with TRBD2. V dropped 10 bases and J dropped 2; count of bases not matched to a gene: 12. The CDR3 totals 16 residues. Germline CDR1 and CDR2: LNHDA and SQIVND (reference sequence).

In its sample, this clonotype was seen many times. The chain combines TRBV5-1 with TRBJ2-2; weak D call: TRBD1 (5 bases). The V end lost 10 bases, the J end lost 7 bases, and 17 bases lay between the germline ends. The CDR3 is 13 amino acids. CDR1 and CDR2 (germline): SGHRS, YFSETQ. This chain's CDR3 is CASRQGSLGELFF. DNA for the CDR3: TGCGCCTCTCGTCAGGGCAGTCTCGGGGAGCTGTTTTTT.

This clonotype has ten or more counts. The chain is built from TRBV29-1 and TRBJ2-5; D gene uncertain. Trimming took 7 bases from V and 0 from J, leaving 9 bases between them. The CDR3 covers 12 residues. The germline V gene has CDR1 SQVTM and CDR2 ANQGSEA. Here the CDR3 DNA reads TGCAGCGCTGGACGGTACCAAGAGACCCAGTACTTC. As protein: CSAGRYQETQYF. The entire variable domain, with the rest obtained from reference TRBV29-1 and TRBJ2-5, is as follows: SAVISQKPSRDICQRGTSLTIQCQVDSQVTMMFWYRQQPGQSLTLIATANQGSEATYESGFVIDKFPISRPNLTFSTLTVSNMSPEDSSIYLCSAGRYQETQYFGPGTRLLVL.

In this sample, this clonotype turned up a few times. The rearrangement joins TRBV27 to TRBJ2-7; 9 nucleotides agree with TRBD1. The CDR3 covers 13 residues. The trim removed 6 bases at V and 6 bases at J, leaving 6 bases unmatched. Looked up from germline, CDR1 is MNHEY and CDR2 is SMNVEV (reference sequence). The CDR3 bases are TGTGCCAGCAGGCCGATACAGGGGGCCGAGCAGTACTTC. Amino acid sequence: CASRPIQGAEQYF.

This clonotype was recorded many times. The chain combines TRBV12-3 or TRBV12-4 with TRBJ2-1; D might be TRBD1 or TRBD2, each matching 5 bases. The CDR3 runs to 14 residues. Trimming pared 8 bases from V and 6 bases from J, leaving 17 bases between. The CDR3 is CASRGDRERNEQFF. DNA for the CDR3: TGTGCCAGCCGGGGCGATAGGGAACGCAATGAGCAGTTCTTC.

This clonotype was seen a few times. The CDR3 DNA reads as TGTGCCAGCAGCCAGACTAGCCACTACGAGCAGTACTTC. This translates into CASSQTSHYEQYF. The J gene is TRBJ2-7, the V gene TRBV5-5; TRBD2 matches 7 bases. Looked up from germline, CDR1 is SGHKS and CDR2 is YYEKEE (reference sequence). The CDR3 contains 13 residues. The V gene end was trimmed by 4 bases and the J gene end by 3 bases; junction bases not matched to a gene: 4. Drawing the rest from reference TRBV5-5 and TRBJ2-7, the complete variable domain is DAGVTQSPTHLIKTRGQQVTLRCSPISGHKSVSWYQQVLGQGPQFIFQYYEKEERGRGNFPDRFSARQFPNYSSELNVNALLLGDSALYLCASSQTSHYEQYFGPGTRLTVT.

This clonotype was picked up many times. The rearrangement links TRBV7-9 to TRBJ2-5; the match to TRBD1 covers 9 bases. Unmatched junction bases numbered 8, after V lost 4 bases and J lost 2 bases. The CDR3 is 16 amino acids. Germline V gene data show CDR1 as SEHNR and CDR2 as FQNEAQ (reference sequence). CDR3 bases: TGTGCCAGCAGCTCCCAAGGACAGGGGACTCAAGAGACCCAGTACTTC. It translates to CASSSQGQGTQETQYF.

This clonotype was counted at least ten times. V gene TRBV12-3 or TRBV12-4 combines with J gene TRBJ1-1, with 7 positions matching TRBD1. Trimming cost V 6 bases and J 4 bases; bases outside gene matches: 5. The CDR3 consists of 13 residues. The CDR3 sequence: CASRSTGTTEAFF. The CDR3 region has the DNA TGTGCCAGCAGGTCGACAGGGACCACTGAAGCTTTCTTT.

This chain connects TRBV30 to TRBJ2-7; 9 nucleotides line up with TRBD1. J was trimmed by 3 bases and V by 2 bases; bases with no gene match: 11. The germline gives CDR1 GTSNPN, CDR2 SVGIG (reference sequence). This CDR3 comprises 16 residues. The CDR3 spells CAWSTRPGQGFYEQYF. Here the CDR3 DNA reads TGTGCCTGGAGTACCCGGCCGGGACAGGGATTCTACGAGCAGTACTTC.

This clonotype occurred many times. The chain joins TRBV13 to TRBJ2-2, with TRBD1 identical over 8 bases. J gave up 5 bases and V 11 bases, and 19 bases lay outside the gene matches. The CDR3 is 17 amino acids. The germline V gene encodes CDR1 PRHDT and CDR2 FYEKMQ (reference sequence). CDR3 residues: CASRADLTGEKTGELFF. As DNA, the CDR3 is TGTGCCTCCAGGGCGGACCTGACAGGGGAAAAGACCGGGGAGCTGTTTTTT.

This clonotype occurred many times. V and J are TRBV6-1 and TRBJ2-7, with a tentative D call TRBD1 (7 bases). CDR3 length equals 14 residues. V lost 7 bases and J lost 1, with 14 bases in between. Germline V CDR1 and CDR2: MNHNS, SASEGT. DNA of the CDR3: TGTGCCAGCACCCTGCAGGGGGGTTCCTACGAGCAGTACTTC. It codes for CASTLQGGSYEQYF.

This clonotype was seen many times. This chain uses TRBV10-3 with TRBJ2-6, with D possibly matching TRBD1 (6 bases). Germline CDR1 ENHRY, CDR2 SYGVKD. The CDR3 runs 19 residues. V shed 7 bases and J shed 0 bases, with 22 bases lying between them. The CDR3 DNA is TGTGCCATCAACCGAGGAGGAGGACAGTTCGACTCTGGGGCCAACGTCCTGACTTTC. Translated, it gives CAINRGGGQFDSGANVLTF.

This clonotype was detected ten times or more. The chain recombines TRBV6-5 with TRBJ2-7; 7 nucleotides align to TRBD1. Trimming at V came to 6 bases and at J to 6 bases, leaving 5 bases not matched to a gene. Per the germline V gene, CDR1 is MNHEY and CDR2 is SVGAGI. The CDR3 extends over 12 amino acids. This chain's CDR3 is CASRPNRGEQYF. The CDR3, as DNA: TGTGCCAGCAGGCCGAACAGGGGCGAGCAGTACTTC.

This clonotype came up a few times. The chain links TRBV11-2 to TRBJ2-6, with 7 bases identical to TRBD1. The CDR3 runs 16 residues. With V trimmed by 5 bases and J by 4 bases, 8 bases remained unmatched. CDR1 and CDR2 (germline): SGHAT, FQNNGV. The CDR3 protein is CASSREGTAGANVLTF. The DNA for the CDR3 is TGTGCCAGCAGCAGGGAAGGGACAGCCGGGGCCAACGTCCTGACTTTC.

This clonotype was counted at least ten times. The chain recombines TRBV12-3 or TRBV12-4 with TRBJ2-7, with 7 bases aligning to TRBD2. V lost 4 bases to trimming and J lost 7 bases; unmatched junction nucleotides: 13. There are 15 residues in the CDR3. CDR3: CASSSLFGRVPEQYF. CDR3 sequence (DNA): TGTGCCAGCAGTTCCCTTTTTGGGAGGGTCCCAGAGCAGTACTTC.

This clonotype occurred many times. V usage is TRBV15 and J usage is TRBJ2-5; D perhaps matches TRBD2 (6 bases). The germline V gene has CDR1 LNHNV and CDR2 YYDKDF (reference sequence). V dropped 0 bases and J dropped 5 bases, with 13 bases sitting between them. This CDR3 region has 15 residues. DNA of the CDR3: TGTGCCACCAGCAGAGACCCGTCGGGACTGGAGACCCAGTACTTC. This sequence encodes CATSRDPSGLETQYF. Combining the CDR3 with reference TRBV15 and TRBJ2-5 gives the whole variable domain DAMVIQNPRYQVTQFGKPVTLSCSQTLNHNVMYWYQQKSSQAPKLLFHYYDKDFNNEADTPDNFQSRRPNTSFCFLDIRSPGLGDTAMYLCATSRDPSGLETQYFGPGTRLLVL.

This clonotype appeared a few times. The chain has TRBV7-9 and TRBJ1-1; 7 bases are shared with TRBD1. Germline CDR1 reads SEHNR; CDR2 reads FQNEAQ (reference sequence). The CDR3 spans 15 residues. Losses at the gene ends were 3 bases for V and 3 bases for J; bases not matched to a gene: 7. CDR3: CASSFQGGKYTEAFF. The CDR3 nucleotides read TGTGCCAGCAGCTTCCAGGGGGGTAAATACACTGAAGCTTTCTTT.

As for this clonotype: A read error may produce the germline difference seen at one junction end. This chain connects TRBV18 to TRBJ2-7; TRBD1 matches at 7 bases. The CDR3 totals 14 residues. Per the germline V gene, CDR1 is KGHSH and CDR2 is LQKENI. CDR3 in amino acids: CPSSPGTVTYEQYF. CDR3 in DNA: TGTCCCAGCTCTCCCGGGACAGTTACCTACGAGCAATACTTC.